Listed here are 28 T cell receptor beta chains from one sample, sequenced in a study of Graves' ophthalmopathy and Graves' hyperthyroidism. Amplifying from RNA transcripts, the study obtained TCR beta CDR3 regions. HTBI primers were employed in first-round RT-PCR, then a second-round multiplex PCR followed. TCRdb re-derived calls from the multiplex PCR reads in MiXCR, one entry per CDR3 protein. The profile shows about half a million distinct CDR3 sequences, over 13% of them singletons. The sequenced sample was blood. The receptors here all came from a woman aged 25-40 years with Graves' ophthalmopathy.

This clonotype was observed at least ten times. The chain is built from TRBV27 and TRBJ2-7; D perhaps matches TRBD1 (6 bases). The CDR3 is made up of 14 amino acids. V was clipped by 5 bases and J by 3 bases, with 14 bases between them. Germline V gene sequence: CDR1 MNHEY, CDR2 SMNVEV (reference sequence). CDR3 loop: CASSTTGTNYEQYF. Here the CDR3 DNA reads TGTGCCAGCAGTACCACCGGGACAAACTACGAGCAGTACTTC.

This clonotype was counted at least ten times. The chain combines TRBV2 with TRBJ1-3; no clear D. The V end lost 7 bases, the J end lost 0 bases, and 10 bases lay between the germline ends. Germline assignment: CDR1 SNHLY and CDR2 FYNNEI. The CDR3 sequence is 14 residues long. CDR3 residues: CASKRERSGNTIYF. CDR3 bases: TGTGCCAGCAAGCGGGAACGCTCTGGAAACACCATATATTTT.

This clonotype was picked up many times. This rearrangement joins TRBV6-1 to TRBJ2-3, with 11 bases identical to TRBD2. Per the germline V gene, CDR1 is MNHNS and CDR2 is SASEGT. V was clipped by 2 bases and J by 4 bases; unmatched bases: 2. This CDR3 is built from 15 residues. CDR3 coding DNA: TGTGCCAGCAGTGAATTAGCGGGGGGGGCAGATACGCAGTATTTT. It specifies CASSELAGGADTQYF.

This clonotype was seen at least ten times. The V and J genes are TRBV6-1 and TRBJ2-2; no clear D. The V end was cut by 9 bases, the J end by 4 bases, with 9 bases between. Germline V gene sequence: CDR1 MNHNS, CDR2 SASEGT. This CDR3 is 12 amino acids long. CDR3 in amino acids: CASLGPTGELFF. The CDR3, as DNA: TGTGCCAGTCTAGGTCCCACCGGGGAGCTGTTTTTT.

This clonotype occurred many times. The chain combines TRBV27 with TRBJ1-3; TRBD1 agrees at 8 bases. CDR1 is MNHEY and CDR2 is SMNVEV in the germline V gene (reference sequence). The CDR3 extends over 15 amino acids. V shed 3 bases, J shed 0 bases, and the junction held 1 base outside the gene matches. CDR3 loop: CASSFQGASGNTIYF. The CDR3 DNA reads TGTGCCAGCAGTTTCCAGGGGGCCTCTGGAAACACCATATATTTT.

In the case of this clonotype: A read error is possible here, since a much larger clone lies one base away. The rearrangement uses TRBV9 and TRBJ1-5, with D maybe TRBD1 (6 bases). Germline V gene lookup returns CDR1 SGDLS and CDR2 YYNGEE. Trimming removed 3 bases at V and 9 bases at J, with 19 bases between. The CDR3 contains 15 residues. The CDR3 DNA follows: TGTGCCAGCAGCGCAACGGACAGAGCAGGCTTGCCCCAGCATTTT. Translated: CASSATDRAGLPQHF.

This clonotype was detected ten times or more. The V gene is TRBV7-9, the J gene TRBJ1-1; no firm D call. CDR1 is SEHNR, CDR2 FQNEAQ, per germline (reference sequence). V was trimmed by 8 bases and J by 4 bases, leaving 14 bases between them. This CDR3 spans 13 amino acids. The CDR3, as DNA: TGTGCCAGCCTAGGCAGGATGGGCACTGAAGCTTTCTTT. Translating gives CASLGRMGTEAFF.

This clonotype was seen more than once but under ten times. V is TRBV29-1 and J is TRBJ2-2, with 7 bases fitting TRBD1. This CDR3 is built from 13 residues. The trim removed 5 bases at V and 4 bases at J, leaving 4 bases unmatched. CDR1 is SQVTM, CDR2 ANQGSEA, per germline. The CDR3 DNA is TGCAGCGTTCAAACAGGGGCCACCGGGGAGCTGTTTTTT. Translated, it gives CSVQTGATGELFF.

At least ten counts were recorded for this clonotype. This rearrangement joins TRBV9 to TRBJ2-7, with D tentatively TRBD2 (6 bases). The CDR3 contains 16 residues. The V gene's germline CDR1 is SGDLS and CDR2 YYNGEE. Trimming shortened V by 3 bases and J by 3 bases, and 19 bases separated the two germline ends. The CDR3 loop is CASSAGGLVGGYEQYF. CDR3 nucleotides: TGTGCCAGCAGCGCCGGCGGGCTCGTGGGGGGCTACGAGCAGTACTTC. Looking up the rest from reference TRBV9 and TRBJ2-7 gives the full variable domain: DSGVTQTPKHLITATGQRVTLRCSPRSGDLSVYWYQQSLDQGLQFLIQYYNGEERAKGNILERFSAQQFPDLHSELNLSSLELGDSALYFCASSAGGLVGGYEQYFGPGTRLTVT.

V gene TRBV12-3 or TRBV12-4 combines with J gene TRBJ2-7, with 12 bases fitting TRBD2. CDR3 size: 20 residues. J was trimmed by 3 bases and V by 0 bases; bases with no gene match: 15. The CDR3 spells CASSLALRGLAGKRSYEQYF. In nucleotides, the CDR3 is TGTGCCAGCAGTTTAGCGCTGAGGGGACTAGCGGGTAAGCGGAGCTACGAGCAGTACTTC.

This clonotype was found many times. V is TRBV18 and J is TRBJ2-6; TRBD1 agrees at 8 bases. Germline CDR1 and CDR2: KGHSH and LQKENI. CDR3 length: 17 amino acids. J lost 0 bases, V lost 3 bases, and 4 bases had no gene match. The CDR3 coding sequence is TGTGCCAGCTCACCGACAGGGGATTTCTCTGGGGCCAACGTCCTGACTTTC. It codes for CASSPTGDFSGANVLTF.

This clonotype appeared many times. The gene calls are TRBV5-5 and TRBJ1-2; D ambiguous. Per the germline V gene, CDR1 is SGHKS and CDR2 is YYEKEE (reference sequence). The CDR3 length is 14 residues. Trimming left V 1 base short and J 2 bases short, with 9 bases between. The CDR3 here is CASSLRVSNYGYTF. CDR3 nucleotide sequence: TGTGCCAGCAGCTTGCGAGTCTCCAACTATGGCTACACCTTC.

This clonotype has a count of ten or more. The V gene is TRBV11-1, the J gene TRBJ2-7; D ambiguous. The CDR3 is made up of 14 amino acids. Trimming took 3 bases from V and 2 from J, leaving 11 bases between them. Germline CDR1 and CDR2: SGHAT and FQDESV (reference sequence). The CDR3 sequence is CASSLGDTTYEQYF. Written as DNA, the CDR3 is TGTGCCAGCAGCTTGGGTGACACAACCTACGAGCAGTACTTC.

At least ten counts were recorded for this clonotype. This sequence joins TRBV10-3 and TRBJ2-6; a weak D match, TRBD2 (6 bases). Germline V gene lookup returns CDR1 ENHRY and CDR2 SYGVKD. CDR3 length: 16 amino acids. V lost 0 bases to trimming and J lost 0 bases, with 6 bases between them. CDR3 coding DNA: TGTGCCATCAGTGAGTCGGGGGGCTCTGGGGCCAACGTCCTGACTTTC. This codes for CAISESGGSGANVLTF.

This clonotype appeared many times. The chain carries TRBV6-4 and TRBJ2-6; D is unresolved. Germline V lookup: CDR1 MRHNA, CDR2 SNTAGT. This CDR3 is 14 amino acids long. V shed 3 bases and J shed 0 bases, with 3 bases lying between them. For the CDR3, the DNA is TGTGCCAGCAGTGAGATCTCTGGGGCCAACGTCCTGACTTTC. Its protein is CASSEISGANVLTF.

This clonotype was seen repeatedly, ten times or more. This rearrangement joins TRBV9 to TRBJ1-5; TRBD1 might be the D (5 bases). Germline CDR1 is SGDLS and CDR2 is YYNGEE. The germline V and J ends were trimmed by 4 bases and 1 base, with 12 bases remaining between them. CDR3 length equals 15 residues. The CDR3 region is CASSPVGESNQPQHF. The DNA of the CDR3 is TGTGCCAGCAGCCCAGTGGGGGAGAGCAATCAGCCCCAGCATTTT.

This clonotype was counted ten times or more. This chain joins TRBV12-3 or TRBV12-4 and TRBJ2-7; TRBD1 aligns across 8 bases. The CDR3 sequence is 13 residues long. Trimming at V came to 8 bases and at J to 7 bases, leaving 10 bases not matched to a gene. The CDR3 loop reads CASGFRGLGEQYF. The CDR3 bases are TGTGCCAGCGGATTCAGGGGGCTAGGAGAGCAGTACTTC.

The table lists this clonotype with many counts. This chain connects TRBV9 to TRBJ2-5, with 14 bases identical to TRBD2. CDR1 and CDR2 from the germline V gene are SGDLS and YYNGEE. V shed 3 bases, J shed 3 bases, and the junction held 4 bases outside the gene matches. The CDR3 length is 16 residues. CDR3 nucleotides: TGTGCCAGCAGCGCGACTAGCGGGAGGGCCAAAGAGACCCAGTACTTC. It translates to CASSATSGRAKETQYF.

This clonotype has at least ten counts. The chain links TRBV6-1 to TRBJ1-6; no definite D call. V was clipped by 6 bases and J by 8 bases, with 23 bases between them. The CDR3 is 17 residues long. Germline assignment: CDR1 MNHNS and CDR2 SASEGT. In DNA form, the CDR3 reads TGTGCCAGCAGCCATCTTAAGCCCATCGCCAACCATTCACCCCTCCACTTT. Translation: CASSHLKPIANHSPLHF.

This clonotype was seen repeatedly, ten times or more. The genes are TRBV20-1 and TRBJ2-4, with D perhaps TRBD2 (6 bases). CDR3 size: 14 residues. Trimming left V 5 bases short and J 0 bases short, with 11 bases between. Per the germline V gene, CDR1 is DFQATT and CDR2 is SNEGSKA (reference sequence). The CDR3 is CSAQPGLAKNIQYF. DNA of the CDR3: TGCAGTGCTCAACCGGGACTAGCCAAAAACATTCAGTACTTC.

The rearrangement joins TRBV12-3 or TRBV12-4 to TRBJ1-1; D ambiguous. The CDR3 is made up of 11 amino acids. Between the trimmed V and J ends, which lost 6 bases and 11 bases, there was a span of 13 bases. CDR3 coding DNA: TGTGCCAGCAGCTTACGTGGGGATGCTTTCTTT. This codes for CASSLRGDAFF.

This clonotype was observed at least ten times. One end of the junction varies from germline; a read error may be responsible. The chain combines TRBV28 with TRBJ2-4, with D perhaps matching TRBD1 (5 bases). This CDR3 comprises 12 residues. Germline CDR1 MDHEN, CDR2 SYDVKM. The CDR3 reads CASTQKGNIKYF. CDR3 DNA sequence: TGTGCCAGCACACAAAAGGGGAACATTAAGTACTTC. Drawing the rest from reference TRBV28 and TRBJ2-4, the complete variable domain is DVKVTQSSRYLVKRTGEKVFLECVQDMDHENMFWYRQDPGLGLRLIYFSYDVKMKEKGDIPEGYSVSREKKERFSLILESASTNQTSMYLCASTQKGNIKYFGAGTRLSVL.

This rearrangement joins TRBV10-3 to TRBJ2-7; TRBD1 might be the D (6 bases). The CDR3 has 14 residues. Germline CDR1 is ENHRY and CDR2 is SYGVKD. Trimming removed 4 bases from V and 2 bases from J, with 12 bases in between. The chain's CDR3 is CAISAGTPTYEQYF. The CDR3 region has the DNA TGTGCCATCAGTGCCGGGACACCCACCTACGAGCAGTACTTC.

A note on this clonotype: A much bigger clone sits one base away, suggesting this may be a read error. V is TRBV7-9 and J is TRBJ1-6; TRBD1 might be the D (6 bases). The CDR3 is 12 residues long. The germline CDR1 and CDR2 sequences are SEHNR and FQNEAQ (reference sequence). V shed 0 bases and J shed 15 bases, with 9 bases lying between them. The CDR3 DNA sequence: TGTGCCAGCAGCTTAGCGGAGGGACACCTCCACTTT. Translated: CASSLAEGHLHF.

This clonotype occurred many times. The rearrangement joins TRBV15 to TRBJ1-1; no definite D call. V was pared by 5 bases and J by 1 base, with 8 bases between. The CDR3 consists of 13 residues. The V gene's germline CDR1 is LNHNV and CDR2 YYDKDF (reference sequence). Here the CDR3 reads CATSLKANTEAFF. The CDR3 DNA reads as TGTGCCACCAGCCTTAAGGCGAACACTGAAGCTTTCTTT. Drawing the rest from reference TRBV15 and TRBJ1-1, the complete variable domain is DAMVIQNPRYQVTQFGKPVTLSCSQTLNHNVMYWYQQKSSQAPKLLFHYYDKDFNNEADTPDNFQSRRPNTSFCFLDIRSPGLGDTAMYLCATSLKANTEAFFGQGTRLTVV.

In its sample, this clonotype was seen many times. The chain is built from TRBV7-8 and TRBJ1-6, with D tentatively TRBD1 (5 bases). V was pared by 4 bases and J by 4 bases, with 14 bases between. The CDR3 is made up of 16 amino acids. CDR1 is SGHVS, CDR2 FQNEAQ, per germline. CDR3 coding DNA: TGTGCCAGCAGCTCGGGACGGAGGAATTATAATTCACCCCTCCACTTT. Protein product: CASSSGRRNYNSPLHF.

In this sample, this clonotype turned up many times. The rearrangement uses TRBV2 and TRBJ2-2; D gene uncertain. The CDR3 is made up of 11 amino acids. Looked up from germline, CDR1 is SNHLY and CDR2 is FYNNEI. The V end lost 4 bases, the J end lost 7 bases, and 4 bases lay between the germline ends. The CDR3 reads CASSANGELFF. CDR3 DNA sequence: TGTGCCAGCAGTGCCAACGGGGAGCTGTTTTTT.

This clonotype has a count of ten or more. The V and J genes are TRBV6-2 or TRBV6-3 and TRBJ1-6; the D gene is possibly TRBD1 (6 bases). The V end was cut by 4 bases, the J end by 0 bases, with 13 bases between. CDR1 is MNHEY and CDR2 is SVGEGT in the germline V gene. The CDR3 length is 17 residues. CDR3 amino acids: CASSWDISSSYNSPLHF. CDR3 nucleotide sequence: TGTGCCAGCAGTTGGGACATCTCGAGCTCCTATAATTCACCCCTCCACTTT.